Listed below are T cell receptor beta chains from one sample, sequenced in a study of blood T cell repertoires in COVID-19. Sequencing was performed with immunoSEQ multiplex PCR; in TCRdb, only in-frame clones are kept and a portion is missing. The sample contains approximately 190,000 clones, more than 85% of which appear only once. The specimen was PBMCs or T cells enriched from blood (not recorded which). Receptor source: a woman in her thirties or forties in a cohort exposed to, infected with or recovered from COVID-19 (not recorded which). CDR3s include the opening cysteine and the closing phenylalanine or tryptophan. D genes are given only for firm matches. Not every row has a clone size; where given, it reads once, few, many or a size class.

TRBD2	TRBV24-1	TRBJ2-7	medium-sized	CATSDTQLAGHEQYF	TGTGCCACCAGTGACACCCAACTAGCGGGCCACGAGCAGTACTTC
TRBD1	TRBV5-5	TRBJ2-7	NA	CASSHDRANEQYF	TGTGCCAGCAGCCACGACAGGGCCAACGAGCAGTACTTC
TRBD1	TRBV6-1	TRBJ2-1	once	CASSERDRAYNEQFF	TGTGCCAGCAGTGAACGGGACAGGGCTTACAATGAGCAGTTCTTC
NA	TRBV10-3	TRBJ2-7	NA	CAIMGGTSTYEQYF	TGTGCCATCATGGGCGGGACGTCGACCTACGAGCAGTACTTC
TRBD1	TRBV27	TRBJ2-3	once	CASSLYPGGSDTQYF	TGTGCCAGCAGTTTATATCCAGGGGGCTCAGATACGCAGTATTTT
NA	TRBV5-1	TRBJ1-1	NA	CASSQRGGGTEAFF	TGCGCCAGCAGCCAGCGGGGGGGAGGCACTGAAGCTTTCTTT
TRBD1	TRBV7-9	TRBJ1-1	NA	CASSRPDRGPLNTEAFF	TGTGCCAGCAGCCGACCCGACAGGGGGCCTTTGAACACTGAAGCTTTCTTT
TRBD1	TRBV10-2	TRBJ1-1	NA	CASSDPGQGRTEAFF	TGCGCCAGCAGTGACCCTGGACAGGGAAGAACTGAAGCTTTCTTT
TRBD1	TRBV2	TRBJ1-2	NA	CASSTGAYYGYTF	TGTGCCAGCAGCACAGGGGCCTACTATGGCTACACCTTC
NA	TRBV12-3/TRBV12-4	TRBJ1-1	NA	CASIQKGETEAFF	TGTGCCAGCATCCAAAAGGGGGAGACTGAAGCTTTCTTT